This T cell receptor (beta chain) was retrieved from a study of T cell changes during pregnancy in multiple sclerosis. The protocol was immunoSEQ multiplex PCR, while the TCRdb copy is restricted to in-frame clones and leaves out a portion. The sample lists around 56,000 clones; roughly nine tenths were seen once. CDR1 is LGHNA and CDR2 is YNFKEQ in the germline V gene. This CDR3 has 14 residues. Trimming removed 8 bases at V and 0 bases at J, with 10 bases between. The chain combines TRBV4-2 with TRBJ1-4; D is uncertain. The sequences come from CD4+ T cells from peripheral blood mononuclear cells, collected in the third trimester of pregnancy. This clonotype originated in a female donor with multiple sclerosis, enrolled in a pregnancy study. The CDR3 region has the DNA TGTGCCAGCTCAACCCTAGCAACTAATGAAAAACTGTTTTTT. Translated: CASSTLATNEKLFF.